The 9 T cell receptor beta chains given below trace back to one sample, sequenced in a study of blood T cell repertoires in COVID-19 (dated by TCRdb to the early 2020s). Receptor libraries were prepared by the immunoSEQ multiplex PCR assay. TCRdb holds this immuneACCESS table with in-frame rearrangements only. Some clones are missing; in checked studies, unresolved V genes explain under half, and the rest has no known cause. This sample gives some 220,000 clones in total; less than 90% of them show up just once. The ten largest account for roughly 3.2% of the sample. The sequencing input was PBMCs or T cells enriched from blood (not recorded which). All receptors come from a woman aged 45-59 years in a cohort exposed to, infected with or recovered from COVID-19 (not recorded which).

The chain couples TRBV5-1 to TRBJ2-5, with D tentatively TRBD2 (6 bases). The CDR3 loop spans 15 amino acids. V lost 2 bases and J lost 3, with 14 bases in between. Germline V gene lookup returns CDR1 SGHRS and CDR2 YFSETQ. CDR3 nucleotides: TGCGCCAGCAGCTTTCTCCCCGGGAGCGAAGAGACCCAGTACTTC. This gives the protein CASSFLPGSEETQYF.

The chain joins TRBV11-2 to TRBJ1-1; possible D gene TRBD1, 5 bases. This CDR3 is 16 amino acids long. The germline gives CDR1 SGHAT, CDR2 FQNNGV. Trimming took 2 bases from V and 2 from J, leaving 15 bases between them. This CDR3 reads CASSLYRTKNNTEAFF. The CDR3 region has the DNA TGTGCCAGCAGCTTATACAGGACCAAAAATAACACTGAAGCTTTCTTT.

The CDR3 protein is CASSQGSGEARSPQYF. CDR3 coding DNA: TGTGCCAGCAGCCAGGGAAGCGGGGAGGCTAGGAGTCCGCAGTATTTT. V and J are TRBV4-2 and TRBJ2-3; 7 positions match TRBD2. Germline V gives CDR1 LGHNA, CDR2 YNFKEQ. V lost 3 bases to trimming and J lost 10 bases; unmatched junction nucleotides: 16. CDR3 length equals 16 residues.

The chain joins TRBV24-1 to TRBJ2-3; tentative D call: TRBD2 (7 bases). Germline V gene sequence: CDR1 KGHDR, CDR2 SFDVKD. Trimming left V 2 bases short and J 6 bases short, with 8 bases between. The CDR3 consists of 13 residues. The CDR3 reads CATSDWGGDTQYF. The DNA for the CDR3 is TGTGCCACCAGTGATTGGGGGGGCGATACGCAGTATTTT.

The chain is built from TRBV29-1 and TRBJ1-2; D call uncertain. The CDR3 has 12 residues. Germline CDR1 reads SQVTM; CDR2 reads ANQGSEA. V dropped 3 bases and J dropped 4 bases, with 9 bases sitting between them. The CDR3 bases are TGCAGCGTTGACCCAGTGCTCTATGGCTACACCTTC. Its protein is CSVDPVLYGYTF.

This clone was detected once. The identical CDR3 is also encoded by other nucleotide sequences in the sample. V and J are TRBV5-1 and TRBJ1-2; 9 positions match TRBD1. CDR1 SGHRS and CDR2 YFSETQ come from the germline V gene. The V and J ends lost 0 bases and 1 base, in that order; junction bases with no gene match: 1. The CDR3 totals 15 residues. CDR3 residues: CASSLAGQGNYGYTF. Here the CDR3 DNA reads TGCGCCAGCAGCTTGGCGGGACAGGGTAACTATGGCTACACCTTC. Full variable domain (missing parts from reference TRBV5-1 and TRBJ1-2): KAGVTQTPRYLIKTRGQQVTLSCSPISGHRSVSWYQQTPGQGLQFLFEYFSETQRNKGNFPGRFSGRQFSNSRSEMNVSTLELGDSALYLCASSLAGQGNYGYTFGSGTRLTVV.

This chain connects TRBV28 to TRBJ1-2; D is perhaps TRBD1 (6 bases). V was shortened by 1 base and J by 8 bases, with 11 bases between the two germline ends. CDR1 is MDHEN, CDR2 SYDVKM, per germline. The CDR3 contains 13 residues. The CDR3 coding sequence is TGTGCCAGCAGTTTATCGCAGGGGCGCGGCTACACCTTC. Amino acid sequence: CASSLSQGRGYTF.

The V and J genes are TRBV5-6 and TRBJ1-1; 7 bases line up with TRBD1. Losses at the gene ends were 4 bases for V and 8 bases for J; bases not matched to a gene: 14. The CDR3 loop spans 15 amino acids. Germline CDR1 is SGHDT and CDR2 is YYEEEE. The CDR3 coding sequence is TGTGCCAGCAGCCCAGGACGGAACAGGGGCTTCGAAGCTTTCTTT. Translation gives CASSPGRNRGFEAFF.

This chain links TRBV6-4 with TRBJ1-1; 8 bases line up with TRBD1. From germline, CDR1 is MRHNA and CDR2 SNTAGT. V dropped 6 bases and J dropped 11; count of bases not matched to a gene: 11. This CDR3 is 13 amino acids long. CDR3 in amino acids: CASRESQGAKAFF. The CDR3 nucleotides read TGTGCCAGCAGAGAATCGCAGGGGGCAAAGGCTTTCTTT.